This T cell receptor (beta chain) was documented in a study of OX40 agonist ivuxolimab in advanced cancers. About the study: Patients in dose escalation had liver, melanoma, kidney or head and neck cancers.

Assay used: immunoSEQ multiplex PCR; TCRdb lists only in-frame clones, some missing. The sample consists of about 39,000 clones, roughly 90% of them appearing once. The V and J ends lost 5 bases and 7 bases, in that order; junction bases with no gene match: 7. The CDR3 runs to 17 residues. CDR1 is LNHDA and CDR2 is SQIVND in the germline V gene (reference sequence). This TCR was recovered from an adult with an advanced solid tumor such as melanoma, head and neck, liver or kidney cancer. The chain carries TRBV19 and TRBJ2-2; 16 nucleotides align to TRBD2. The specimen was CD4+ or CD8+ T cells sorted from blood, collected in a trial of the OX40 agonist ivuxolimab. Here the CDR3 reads CASSRGLAGGRNGELFF. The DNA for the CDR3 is TGTGCCAGTAGTCGGGGACTAGCGGGAGGGCGGAACGGGGAGCTGTTTTTT.